In this sample, the clone carrying this T cell receptor beta chain turned up many times. These data come from a study of patients and donors after allogeneic stem cell transplantation. TCRdb ran MiXCR on the RT-PCR reads and lists one entry per CDR3 protein. The repertoire holds about a million distinct CDR3 sequences, with around 17% as singletons. Specimen: blood, either unsorted or a sorted T cell fraction (not recorded which). The receptor comes from a human donor who was either an allogeneic HSCT recipient or a stem cell or donor lymphocyte infusion donor (not recorded which). It is not recorded whose cells these are; they may come from a transplant donor.

CDR3 in amino acids: CASSLTGGRANNEQFF. DNA of the CDR3: TGTGCCAGCAGCTTAACGGGCGGGAGGGCTAACAATGAGCAGTTCTTC. The chain couples TRBV7-3 to TRBJ2-1, with 9 bases aligning to TRBD2. Looked up from germline, CDR1 is SGHTA and CDR2 is FQGTGA. V shed 0 bases and J 5 bases; nucleotides not matched to a gene: 5. CDR3 length equals 16 residues.